This TCR beta chain was recovered during a study of control samples from healthy donors and cancer patients. Method: immunoSEQ multiplex PCR; TCRdb's copy keeps in-frame clones and lacks some. The repertoire holds 95,000 to 100,000 clones, with around 89% as singletons. In its sample, this clone was seen once. This CDR3 is 14 amino acids long. Germline CDR1 is SGHDT and CDR2 is YYEEEE. Trimming removed 1 base at V and 2 bases at J, with 9 bases between. J is TRBJ2-5 and V is TRBV5-6; D perhaps matches TRBD1 (5 bases). Sequencing input: blood. The sequence came from a man in his thirties or forties in good health. The CDR3 region has the DNA TGTGCCAGCAGCTTGAGGACAACACAAGAGACCCAGTACTTC. This encodes CASSLRTTQETQYF.